A single sample gave rise to the 5 T cell receptor beta chains below, sequenced in a study of graft-versus-host responses after intestinal transplantation. Method: immunoSEQ multiplex PCR; TCRdb's copy keeps in-frame clones and lacks some. There are 85,000 to 90,000 clones in the sample; almost 90% occur only once, and approximately 0.11% lies in the top ten. The antigens of these receptors remain unknown. The sequencing used unstimulated CD4+ T cells sorted from spleen or lymph node cells, collected before intestinal transplant. The receptors stem from a human donor who received an intestinal transplant.

The chain has TRBV12-5 and TRBJ2-7, with 8 positions matching TRBD1. The CDR3 contains 15 residues. Germline CDR1 LGHNT, CDR2 FRNRAP. Trimming at V came to 5 bases and at J to 2 bases, leaving 8 bases not matched to a gene. The CDR3 sequence: CASGGTGTGPYEQYF. The CDR3 DNA is TGTGCTAGTGGTGGGACCGGGACAGGCCCCTACGAGCAGTACTTC.

The rearrangement links TRBV15 to TRBJ1-2; D might be TRBD1 (5 bases). The CDR3 contains 15 residues. In germline, CDR1 is LNHNV, CDR2 YYDKDF (reference sequence). V lost 0 bases and J lost 5, with 13 bases in between. CDR3 loop: CATSRDGVTAYGYTF. The DNA of the CDR3 is TGTGCCACCAGCAGAGATGGTGTGACAGCTTATGGCTACACCTTC.

Only one count was recorded for this clone. The chain uses TRBV5-8 and TRBJ2-7; TRBD2 is a possible D gene (6 bases). There are 17 residues in the CDR3. The V gene's germline CDR1 is SGHTS and CDR2 YDEGEE. The V end lost 4 bases, the J end lost 4 bases, and 24 bases lay between the germline ends. Here the CDR3 DNA reads TGTGCCAGCAGCAGGAAGGAGTCGGCCCGGGCGGGGTACGAGCAGTACTTC. Its translation is CASSRKESARAGYEQYF.

This chain links TRBV5-6 with TRBJ2-3; D is uncertain. This CDR3 contains 14 residues. Trimming removed 1 base from V and 1 base from J, with 7 bases in between. CDR1 is SGHDT, CDR2 YYEEEE, per germline. CDR3 sequence (DNA): TGTGCCAGCAGCTTGTCGCGAGGCACAGATACGCAGTATTTT. It is translated as CASSLSRGTDTQYF.

The chain has TRBV25-1 and TRBJ2-3, with D possibly being TRBD1 (6 bases). Germline V gene data show CDR1 as MGHDK and CDR2 as SYGVNS. CDR3 length: 15 amino acids. Trimming left V 2 bases short and J 1 base short, with 10 bases between. CDR3 protein: CASSERGSGTDTQYF. In nucleotides, the CDR3 is TGTGCCAGCAGTGAAAGGGGGAGTGGCACAGATACGCAGTATTTT.